A selection of T cell receptor beta chains follows, all from one sample in a study of technical replicates of blood from a few donors. Data came from immunoSEQ multiplex PCR; TCRdb stores just in-frame clones and leaves some out. The repertoire holds tens of thousands of clones, with approximately 88% as singletons. The sequenced sample was PBMCs. The receptors were gathered from a human donor in good health. Some clones in this sample may be carry-over from other donors' samples. Both conserved end residues are part of each CDR3. D genes are given only for firm matches.

j_gene,v_gene,d_gene,CDR3aa,CDR3nt
TRBJ2-1,TRBV5-4,TRBD1,CASSQGQGFNEQFF,TGTGCCAGCAGCCAGGGACAGGGCTTCAATGAGCAGTTCTTC
TRBJ2-7,TRBV2,-,CASSGARGREQYF,TGTGCCAGCAGTGGGGCCAGGGGTAGGGAGCAGTACTTC
TRBJ2-3,TRBV4-2,-,CASSRQRNGRGVGTDTQYF,TGTGCCAGCAGCCGCCAAAGGAACGGCAGGGGAGTGGGCACAGATACGCAGTATTTT
TRBJ1-6,TRBV4-1,-,CASSTDSYNSPLHF,TGCGCCAGCAGCACCGACAGTTATAATTCACCCCTCCACTTT
TRBJ2-7,TRBV4-3,TRBD1,CASSQRRQGYEQYF,TGCGCCAGCAGCCAAAGGAGACAGGGGTACGAGCAGTACTTC
TRBJ2-1,TRBV27,-,CASRTFSKGGDEQFF,TGTGCCAGCAGGACTTTTAGCAAAGGAGGCGATGAGCAGTTCTTC
TRBJ2-2,TRBV6-5,TRBD1,CASRTRTGAGELFF,TGTGCCAGCAGGACACGGACAGGGGCCGGGGAGCTGTTTTTT
TRBJ2-2,TRBV27,TRBD1,CASNTAGQGPTGELFF,TGTGCCAGCAACACTGCGGGACAGGGGCCAACCGGGGAGCTGTTTTTT
TRBJ2-5,TRBV19,TRBD1,CASRAGQGRETQYF,TGTGCCAGTAGGGCCGGACAGGGACGGGAGACCCAGTACTTC
TRBJ2-7,TRBV7-9,TRBD1,CASSGRTGTDEQYF,TGTGCCAGCAGCGGACGGACAGGGACTGACGAGCAGTACTTC
TRBJ2-3,TRBV11-3,-,CASSSRRSRGDTQYF,TGTGCCAGCAGCTCCCGACGAAGCCGGGGTGATACGCAGTATTTT
TRBJ1-5,TRBV7-9,TRBD1,CASSQTGNLQPQHF,TGTGCCAGCAGCCAGACAGGGAATCTTCAGCCCCAGCATTTT
TRBJ2-3,TRBV9,TRBD2,CASSPPLAGTDTQYF,TGTGCCAGCAGCCCCCCACTAGCGGGCACAGATACGCAGTATTTT
TRBJ2-5,TRBV18,-,CASSRGAGETQYF,TGTGCCAGCTCCCGGGGGGCCGGGGAGACCCAGTACTTC
TRBJ1-2,TRBV30,-,CAWTPLPYGYTF,TGTGCCTGGACACCACTCCCTTATGGCTACACCTTC
TRBJ2-3,TRBV7-3,-,CASSLTGTYPTDTQYF,TGTGCCAGCAGCCTGACCGGGACATACCCCACAGATACGCAGTATTTT
TRBJ1-3,TRBV7-9,-,CASFPGAGNTIYF,TGTGCCAGCTTTCCGGGAGCTGGAAACACCATATATTTT
TRBJ1-6,TRBV15,TRBD1,CATSRDGTAGALPLHF,TGTGCCACCAGCAGAGATGGGACAGCCGGAGCATTACCCCTCCACTTT